This T cell receptor (beta chain) was observed in a study of OX40 agonist ivuxolimab in advanced cancers. Across the whole study: Ivuxolimab, an antibody acting as an agonist of OX40 (CD134), was used to treat patients.

Study-level points and caveats: CD4+ and CD8+ blood T cells expanded clonally by week 6 at 0.1 to 3.0 mg/kg.

A remark on this clone: What it binds is unknown.

J lost 8 bases, V lost 5 bases, and 7 bases had no gene match. The CDR3 spans 14 residues. Germline V gives CDR1 MNHEY, CDR2 SMNVEV (reference sequence). This table comes from immunoSEQ multiplex PCR, and its TCRdb copy is limited to in-frame clones, with some not included. This sample yields approximately 20,000 clones, of which around 80% are seen a single time; 25% to 35% belongs to the top ten. This chain links TRBV27 with TRBJ1-4, with 8 positions matching TRBD1. This receptor was obtained from an adult with an advanced solid tumor such as melanoma, head and neck, liver or kidney cancer. The sequences come from CD4+ or CD8+ T cells sorted from blood, collected in a trial of the OX40 agonist ivuxolimab. CDR3 sequence: CASSRQGLEEKLFF. Here the CDR3 DNA reads TGTGCCAGCAGTCGACAGGGGCTCGAAGAAAAACTGTTTTTT.